This is a list of T cell receptor beta chains from one sample in a study of cytomegalovirus exposure and HLA in healthy donors. Some clones are missing from TCRdb's copy, which holds only in-frame ones; the method was immunoSEQ multiplex PCR. The sample has around 110,000 clones; 88% are singletons. Sequenced input: PBMCs. The receptors derive from a woman aged 18-29 years in good health and CMV-seropositive. The CDR3 runs from the conserved cysteine through the conserved F or W. The D gene is left open where the match is weak. Where a row states a size, it is once, few, many or the class of an expanded clone; other rows omit it.

cdr3_aa: CASSLGDRARETQYF
cdr3_nt: TGCGCCAGCAGCTTAGGCGACAGGGCACGCGAGACCCAGTACTTC
clone_size: -
d_call: TRBD1
v_call: TRBV5-1
j_call: TRBJ2-5

cdr3_aa: CASSQDRLAGAGELFF
cdr3_nt: TGCGCCAGCAGCCAAGATCGACTAGCGGGTGCCGGGGAGCTGTTTTTT
clone_size: -
d_call: TRBD2
v_call: TRBV4-3
j_call: TRBJ2-2

cdr3_aa: CSVQGATGGQNTEAFF
cdr3_nt: TGCAGCGTTCAAGGGGCAACAGGGGGACAGAACACTGAAGCTTTCTTT
clone_size: -
d_call: TRBD1
v_call: TRBV29-1
j_call: TRBJ1-1

cdr3_aa: CASSYGLAGWETQYF
cdr3_nt: TGTGCCAGCAGTTACGGACTAGCGGGATGGGAGACCCAGTACTTC
clone_size: -
d_call: TRBD2
v_call: TRBV6-5
j_call: TRBJ2-5

cdr3_aa: CASRGQGGNSPLHF
cdr3_nt: TGTGCCAGCAGGGGACAGGGAGGCAATTCACCCCTCCACTTT
clone_size: once
d_call: TRBD1
v_call: TRBV6-6
j_call: TRBJ1-6

cdr3_aa: CASSQGTGDTDTQYF
cdr3_nt: TGTGCCAGCAGCCAAGGGACAGGGGACACAGATACGCAGTATTTT
clone_size: -
d_call: TRBD1
v_call: TRBV7-9
j_call: TRBJ2-3

cdr3_aa: CASSLRSTREAFF
cdr3_nt: TGTGCCAGCAGTTTACGGAGTACTCGTGAAGCTTTCTTT
clone_size: -
d_call: -
v_call: TRBV28
j_call: TRBJ1-1

cdr3_aa: CASSVQPGQGVRGYTF
cdr3_nt: TGTGCCAGCAGCGTACAACCGGGACAGGGGGTTCGCGGCTACACCTTC
clone_size: -
d_call: TRBD1
v_call: TRBV9
j_call: TRBJ1-2

cdr3_aa: CASSEATGNTGELFF
cdr3_nt: TGTGCCAGCAGTGAAGCGACAGGGAACACCGGGGAGCTGTTTTTT
clone_size: -
d_call: -
v_call: TRBV6-1
j_call: TRBJ2-2

cdr3_aa: CASSQVGTMDTEAFF
cdr3_nt: TGTGCCAGCTCACAGGTGGGGACAATGGACACTGAAGCTTTCTTT
clone_size: -
d_call: -
v_call: TRBV18
j_call: TRBJ1-1

cdr3_aa: CASSASTTATNEKLFF
cdr3_nt: TGTGCCAGCAGCGCGAGTACGACAGCAACTAATGAAAAACTGTTTTTT
clone_size: -
d_call: -
v_call: TRBV9
j_call: TRBJ1-4

cdr3_aa: CASSGQLRNSPLHF
cdr3_nt: TGTGCCAGCAGTGGCCAGTTGCGGAATTCACCCCTCCACTTT
clone_size: -
d_call: -
v_call: TRBV6-5
j_call: TRBJ1-6

cdr3_aa: CASSENRATNEKLFF
cdr3_nt: TGTGCCAGCAGTGAAAACAGGGCAACTAATGAAAAACTGTTTTTT
clone_size: -
d_call: -
v_call: TRBV2
j_call: TRBJ1-4

cdr3_aa: CATDMPSGGPYNEQFF
cdr3_nt: TGTGCCACTGACATGCCGTCAGGGGGGCCATACAATGAGCAGTTCTTC
clone_size: -
d_call: -
v_call: TRBV19
j_call: TRBJ2-1

cdr3_aa: CATSAVGWDRANTEAFF
cdr3_nt: TGTGCCACCAGCGCGGTCGGGTGGGACAGGGCGAACACTGAAGCTTTCTTT
clone_size: -
d_call: TRBD1
v_call: TRBV15
j_call: TRBJ1-1

cdr3_aa: CASSPDRAPGNTIYF
cdr3_nt: TGTGCCAGCAGCCCAGACAGGGCCCCCGGGAACACCATATATTTT
clone_size: -
d_call: TRBD1
v_call: TRBV7-9
j_call: TRBJ1-3

cdr3_aa: CASSTDIRLFF
cdr3_nt: TGTGCCAGCAGTACAGACATCAGGCTGTTTTTT
clone_size: -
d_call: -
v_call: TRBV28
j_call: TRBJ1-4

cdr3_aa: CSVGTVTYEQYF
cdr3_nt: TGCAGCGTAGGGACAGTTACCTACGAGCAGTACTTC
clone_size: once
d_call: TRBD1
v_call: TRBV29-1
j_call: TRBJ2-7

cdr3_aa: CASSSAPDGYTF
cdr3_nt: TGTGCCAGCAGTTCAGCGCCCGATGGCTACACCTTC
clone_size: -
d_call: -
v_call: TRBV6-5
j_call: TRBJ1-2

cdr3_aa: CASSPHPLGAGELFF
cdr3_nt: TGTGCCAGCAGTCCCCATCCCTTGGGCGCGGGGGAGCTGTTTTTT
clone_size: -
d_call: -
v_call: TRBV28
j_call: TRBJ2-2

cdr3_aa: CASSWSGSGGETQYF
cdr3_nt: TGTGCCAGCAGCTGGTCGGGCTCAGGGGGAGAGACCCAGTACTTC
clone_size: -
d_call: TRBD1
v_call: TRBV11-2
j_call: TRBJ2-5

cdr3_aa: CASSLVDRRYEQYF
cdr3_nt: TGTGCCAGCAGTTTAGTGGACAGGCGATACGAGCAGTACTTC
clone_size: -
d_call: TRBD1
v_call: TRBV27
j_call: TRBJ2-7

cdr3_aa: CASSRDRDQPQHF
cdr3_nt: TGTGCCAGTAGTAGGGACAGGGATCAGCCCCAGCATTTT
clone_size: -
d_call: TRBD1
v_call: TRBV19
j_call: TRBJ1-5

cdr3_aa: CASSTRTGDLAFF
cdr3_nt: TGTGCCAGCAGCACAAGGACAGGGGACCTGGCTTTCTTT
clone_size: -
d_call: TRBD1
v_call: TRBV7-2
j_call: TRBJ1-1

cdr3_aa: CASSLGRGGGYTF
cdr3_nt: TGTGCCAGCAGTTTAGGTCGGGGAGGTGGCTACACCTTC
clone_size: -
d_call: -
v_call: TRBV27
j_call: TRBJ1-2

cdr3_aa: CASSLEATSGYNEQFF
cdr3_nt: TGTGCCAGCAGCTTAGAAGCAACTAGCGGATACAATGAGCAGTTCTTC
clone_size: -
d_call: TRBD2
v_call: TRBV7-6
j_call: TRBJ2-1

cdr3_aa: CASSLGQGETQYF
cdr3_nt: TGTGCCAGCAGTTTAGGACAGGGGGAGACCCAGTACTTC
clone_size: -
d_call: TRBD1
v_call: TRBV28
j_call: TRBJ2-5

cdr3_aa: CASSVLAGTSTDTQYF
cdr3_nt: TGTGCCAGCAGCGTTCTAGCGGGGACGAGCACAGATACGCAGTATTTT
clone_size: -
d_call: TRBD2
v_call: TRBV9
j_call: TRBJ2-3

cdr3_aa: CASSPEGVSAEAFF
cdr3_nt: TGTGCCAGCAGCCCAGAAGGGGTATCGGCTGAAGCTTTCTTT
clone_size: once
d_call: -
v_call: TRBV9
j_call: TRBJ1-1